The 7 T cell receptor beta chains presented below share a single source sample, sequenced in a study of blood T cell repertoires in COVID-19. Data came from immunoSEQ multiplex PCR; TCRdb stores just in-frame clones and leaves some out. The profile shows some 120,000 clones, just over 90% of them singletons. The sample consisted of peripheral blood. The receptors come from a human donor with active COVID-19. The donor label of this sample is uncertain.

V usage is TRBV13 and J usage is TRBJ1-2, with D possibly being TRBD1 (6 bases). V lost 3 bases to trimming and J lost 4 bases, with 9 bases between them. Germline V CDR1 and CDR2: PRHDT, FYEKMQ (reference sequence). The CDR3 consists of 13 residues. In nucleotides, the CDR3 is TGTGCCAGCAGCTTGGGGGACATCTATGGCTACACCTTC. Protein sequence: CASSLGDIYGYTF.

The V call is TRBV29-1, the J call TRBJ2-7, with TRBD1 as a possible D gene (5 bases). CDR1 is SQVTM and CDR2 is ANQGSEA in the germline V gene. V lost 6 bases and J lost 3, with 12 bases in between. The CDR3 has 12 residues. The CDR3 DNA reads TGCAGCGTAACCACAGGATTCTACGAGCAGTACTTC. The encoded protein is CSVTTGFYEQYF.

This rearrangement joins TRBV2 to TRBJ2-3, with 11 positions matching TRBD2. Germline loops: CDR1 SNHLY, CDR2 FYNNEI. Losses at the gene ends were 11 bases for V and 0 bases for J; bases not matched to a gene: 10. CDR3 length: 16 residues. The CDR3 is CAGGTSGRLSTDTQYF. Here the CDR3 DNA reads TGTGCCGGTGGGACTAGCGGCCGCCTTAGCACAGATACGCAGTATTTT.

The V gene is TRBV21-1, the J gene TRBJ2-1; whether TRBD2, the table's D call, matches the DNA was not checked. TRBV21-1 represents a pseudogene. This CDR3 is 15 amino acids long. CDR3 DNA sequence: TGTGCCAGCAGCAAGGGGACTAGCGGGGAGAATGAGCAGTTCTTC. Translating gives CASSKGTSGENEQFF.

This chain uses TRBV9 with TRBJ2-3, with 13 bases matching TRBD2. Germline CDR1 SGDLS, CDR2 YYNGEE. The V gene end was trimmed by 6 bases and the J gene end by 0 bases; junction bases not matched to a gene: 13. The CDR3 runs to 19 residues. CDR3 sequence: CASKRTSGGVSESTDTQYF. DNA for the CDR3: TGTGCCAGCAAGCGGACTAGCGGGGGAGTATCCGAAAGCACAGATACGCAGTATTTT.

The V call is TRBV5-4, the J call TRBJ2-7, with TRBD2 matching over 7 bases. Germline trimming cut 5 bases from V and 5 bases from J; bases unmatched to any gene: 13. Germline values: CDR1 SGHNT, CDR2 YYREEE (reference sequence). The CDR3 is 15 residues long. The CDR3 nucleotides read TGTGCCAGCAGTTCTACGGTGCCGGGGGGAGACGAGCAGTACTTC. Protein: CASSSTVPGGDEQYF.

J is TRBJ2-3 and V is TRBV19, with 11 bases lining up with TRBD2. Germline CDR1 and CDR2: LNHDA and SQIVND (reference sequence). The junction had 7 bases not matched to a gene; V was cut back by 3 bases and J by 5 bases. The CDR3 is 16 amino acids. CDR3 bases: TGTGCCAGTAGTATTCGATTAGCGGGGGGGCGAGATACGCAGTATTTT. It translates to CASSIRLAGGRDTQYF.